This is a list of T cell receptor beta chains from one sample in a study of blood T cell repertoires in COVID-19. Generated by immunoSEQ multiplex PCR, the TCRdb table keeps only in-frame clones and is missing some. The repertoire includes about 170,000 clones, 75% to 90% of them detected once, and roughly 0.8% sits in the top ten. Sequencing input: PBMCs or T cells enriched from blood (not recorded which). These receptors all stem from a woman aged 18-30 years who had recovered from COVID-19. The CDR3 runs from the conserved cysteine through the conserved F or W. The D gene is left open where the match is weak. Clone size is stated in some rows and not others, as once, few, many or a class when expanded.

TRBJ2-2,NA,TRBV5-4,NA,CASSQSGELFF,TGTGCCAGCAGCCAGTCCGGGGAGCTGTTTTTT
TRBJ2-3,once,TRBV30,NA,CAWSAGITDTQYF,TGTGCCTGGAGCGCAGGGATCACAGATACGCAGTATTTT
TRBJ2-1,NA,TRBV20-1,NA,CSASPSELNYNEQFF,TGCAGTGCTAGTCCCTCAGAACTAAACTACAATGAGCAGTTCTTC
TRBJ2-5,NA,TRBV3-1/TRBV3-2,TRBD1,CASRGTGRETQYF,TGTGCCAGCCGAGGGACAGGGCGGGAGACCCAGTACTTC
TRBJ2-7,NA,TRBV5-1,TRBD2,CASSSGLADNYEQYF,TGCGCCAGCAGCTCCGGACTAGCGGATAACTACGAGCAGTACTTC
TRBJ2-2,NA,TRBV25-1,NA,CASSELDYPNTGELFF,TGTGCCAGCAGTGAACTAGACTACCCGAACACCGGGGAGCTGTTTTTT
TRBJ2-7,NA,TRBV6-5,NA,CASIPAAVKGYEQYF,TGTGCCAGCATCCCAGCGGCAGTTAAGGGCTACGAGCAGTACTTC
TRBJ1-5,NA,TRBV15,NA,CATGVGASQPQHF,TGTGCCACCGGCGTGGGGGCGAGTCAGCCCCAGCATTTT
TRBJ1-1,NA,TRBV18,NA,CASSPGRGTEAFF,TGTGCCAGCTCACCCGGGAGAGGCACTGAAGCTTTCTTT
TRBJ1-5,NA,TRBV6-1,NA,CASSDGPNQPQHF,TGTGCCAGCAGTGATGGGCCAAATCAGCCCCAGCATTTT
TRBJ2-7,NA,TRBV7-2,TRBD2,CASSLGGAGGTLWVYEQYF,TGTGCCAGCAGCTTAGGTGGGGCGGGAGGTACCCTATGGGTCTACGAGCAGTACTTC
TRBJ1-5,NA,TRBV4-3,NA,CASSQVEGQPQHF,TGCGCCAGCAGCCAAGTCGAGGGTCAGCCCCAGCATTTT
TRBJ1-2,NA,TRBV5-6,TRBD1,CASSLDRATGGVRSYGYTF,TGTGCCAGCAGCTTGGATCGGGCGACAGGGGGCGTCCGGTCCTATGGCTACACCTTC
TRBJ2-7,NA,TRBV29-1,NA,CSVELASYEQYF,TGCAGCGTTGAACTAGCGTCCTACGAGCAGTACTTC